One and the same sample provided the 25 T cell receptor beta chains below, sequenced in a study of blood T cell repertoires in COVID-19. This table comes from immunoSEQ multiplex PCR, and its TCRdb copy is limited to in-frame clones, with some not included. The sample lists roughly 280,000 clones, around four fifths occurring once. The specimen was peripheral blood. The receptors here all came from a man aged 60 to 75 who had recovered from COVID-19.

CDR3 amino acids: CASSASGVTTIYF. Written as DNA, the CDR3 is TGTGCCAGCAGCGCGAGCGGGGTGACCACCATATATTTT. This chain links TRBV9 with TRBJ1-3; D is ambiguous. Germline V gene lookup returns CDR1 SGDLS and CDR2 YYNGEE. V lost 3 bases, J lost 9 bases, and 13 bases lay in between. This CDR3 is built from 13 residues.

Written as DNA, the CDR3 is TGTGCCAGCAGCCTTAGCGGGAGTAACGGTGAGCAGTTCTTC. Its protein is CASSLSGSNGEQFF. The chain recombines TRBV2 with TRBJ2-1; 9 positions match TRBD2. V trimming: 6 bases; J trimming: 9 bases; junction bases outside the gene matches: 9. Germline V CDR1 and CDR2: SNHLY, FYNNEI. This CDR3 is built from 14 residues.

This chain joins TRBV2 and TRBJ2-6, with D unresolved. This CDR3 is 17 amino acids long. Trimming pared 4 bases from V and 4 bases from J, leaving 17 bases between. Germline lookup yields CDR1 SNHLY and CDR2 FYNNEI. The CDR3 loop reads CASSGRMEPRGANVLTF. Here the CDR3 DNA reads TGTGCCAGCAGTGGCAGGATGGAACCTCGGGGGGCCAACGTCCTGACTTTC.

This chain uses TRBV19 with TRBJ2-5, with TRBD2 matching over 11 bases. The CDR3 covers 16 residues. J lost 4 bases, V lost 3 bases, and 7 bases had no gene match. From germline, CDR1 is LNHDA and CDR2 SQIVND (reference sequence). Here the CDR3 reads CASSIYSGGGLETQYF. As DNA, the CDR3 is TGTGCCAGTAGTATTTATAGCGGGGGGGGTCTAGAGACCCAGTACTTC.

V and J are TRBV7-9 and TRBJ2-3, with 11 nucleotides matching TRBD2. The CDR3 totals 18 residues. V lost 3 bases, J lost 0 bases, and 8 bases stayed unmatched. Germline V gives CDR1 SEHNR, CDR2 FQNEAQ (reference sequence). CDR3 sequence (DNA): TGTGCCAGCAGCTTTGGACTAGCGGGCCGATCTAGCACAGATACGCAGTATTTT. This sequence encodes CASSFGLAGRSSTDTQYF.

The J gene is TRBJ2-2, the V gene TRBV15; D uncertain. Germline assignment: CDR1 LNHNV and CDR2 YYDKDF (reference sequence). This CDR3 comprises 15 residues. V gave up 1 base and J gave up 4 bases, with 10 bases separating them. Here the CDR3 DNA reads TGTGCCACCAGCAGAGGGCAGGCGAGCACCGGGGAGCTGTTTTTT. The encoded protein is CATSRGQASTGELFF. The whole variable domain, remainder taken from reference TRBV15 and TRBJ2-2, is DAMVIQNPRYQVTQFGKPVTLSCSQTLNHNVMYWYQQKSSQAPKLLFHYYDKDFNNEADTPDNFQSRRPNTSFCFLDIRSPGLGDTAMYLCATSRGQASTGELFFGEGSRLTVL.

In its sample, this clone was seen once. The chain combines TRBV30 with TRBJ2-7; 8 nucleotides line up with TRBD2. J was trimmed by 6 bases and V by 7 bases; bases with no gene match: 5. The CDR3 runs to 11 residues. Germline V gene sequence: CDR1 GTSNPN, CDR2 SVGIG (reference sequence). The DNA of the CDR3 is TGTGCCTATGGACGGGGGGGCGAGCAGTACTTC. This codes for CAYGRGGEQYF. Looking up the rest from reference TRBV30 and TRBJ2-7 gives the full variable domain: SQTIHQWPATLVQPVGSPLSLECTVEGTSNPNLYWYRQAAGRGLQLLFYSVGIGQISSEVPQNLSASRPQDRQFILSSKKLLLSDSGFYLCAYGRGGEQYFGPGTRLTVT.

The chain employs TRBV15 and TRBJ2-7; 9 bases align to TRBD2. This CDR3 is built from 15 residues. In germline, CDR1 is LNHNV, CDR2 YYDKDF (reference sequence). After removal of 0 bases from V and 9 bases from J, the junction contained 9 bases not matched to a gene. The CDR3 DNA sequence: TGTGCCACCAGCAGAGATCCTAGCGGGGCTTGGGGGCAGTACTTC. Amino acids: CATSRDPSGAWGQYF.

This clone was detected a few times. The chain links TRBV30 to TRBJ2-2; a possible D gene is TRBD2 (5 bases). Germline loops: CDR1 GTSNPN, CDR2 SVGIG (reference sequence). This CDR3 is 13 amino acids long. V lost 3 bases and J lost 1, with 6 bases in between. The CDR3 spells CAWRRVNTGELFF. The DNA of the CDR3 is TGTGCCTGGAGGAGGGTGAACACCGGGGAGCTGTTTTTT. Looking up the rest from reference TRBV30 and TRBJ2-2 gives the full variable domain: SQTIHQWPATLVQPVGSPLSLECTVEGTSNPNLYWYRQAAGRGLQLLFYSVGIGQISSEVPQNLSASRPQDRQFILSSKKLLLSDSGFYLCAWRRVNTGELFFGEGSRLTVL.

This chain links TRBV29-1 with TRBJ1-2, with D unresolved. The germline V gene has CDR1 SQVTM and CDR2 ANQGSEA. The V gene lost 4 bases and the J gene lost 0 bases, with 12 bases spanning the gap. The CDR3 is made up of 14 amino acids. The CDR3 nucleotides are TGCAGCGTTGTCGGGTTGTCGGCTAACTATGGCTACACCTTC. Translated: CSVVGLSANYGYTF. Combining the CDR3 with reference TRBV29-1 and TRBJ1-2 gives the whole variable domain SAVISQKPSRDICQRGTSLTIQCQVDSQVTMMFWYRQQPGQSLTLIATANQGSEATYESGFVIDKFPISRPNLTFSTLTVSNMSPEDSSIYLCSVVGLSANYGYTFGSGTRLTVV.

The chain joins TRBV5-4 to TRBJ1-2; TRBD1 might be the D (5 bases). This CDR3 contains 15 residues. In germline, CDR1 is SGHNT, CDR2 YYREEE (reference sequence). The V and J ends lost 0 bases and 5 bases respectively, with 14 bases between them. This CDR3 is CASSLDATAIYGYTF. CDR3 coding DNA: TGTGCCAGCAGCTTGGATGCGACAGCGATATATGGCTACACCTTC.

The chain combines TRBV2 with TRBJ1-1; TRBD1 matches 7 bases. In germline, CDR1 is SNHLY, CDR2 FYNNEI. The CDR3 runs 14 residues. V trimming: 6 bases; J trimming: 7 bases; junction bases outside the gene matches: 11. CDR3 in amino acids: CASREQGYRLEAFF. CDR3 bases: TGTGCCAGCAGGGAACAGGGGTACCGGCTTGAAGCTTTCTTT.

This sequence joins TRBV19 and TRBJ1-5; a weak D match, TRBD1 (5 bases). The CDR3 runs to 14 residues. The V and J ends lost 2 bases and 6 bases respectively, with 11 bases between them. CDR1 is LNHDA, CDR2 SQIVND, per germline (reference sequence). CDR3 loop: CASSIQGSSQPQHF. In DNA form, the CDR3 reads TGTGCCAGTAGTATACAGGGTTCGAGTCAGCCCCAGCATTTT.

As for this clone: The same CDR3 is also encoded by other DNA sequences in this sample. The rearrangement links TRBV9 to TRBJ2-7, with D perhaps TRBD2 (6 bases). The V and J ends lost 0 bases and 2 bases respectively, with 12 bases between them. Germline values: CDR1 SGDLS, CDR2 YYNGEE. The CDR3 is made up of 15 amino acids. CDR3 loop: CASSVGAGPPYEQYF. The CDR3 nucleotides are TGTGCCAGCAGCGTAGGGGCGGGGCCCCCCTACGAGCAGTACTTC.

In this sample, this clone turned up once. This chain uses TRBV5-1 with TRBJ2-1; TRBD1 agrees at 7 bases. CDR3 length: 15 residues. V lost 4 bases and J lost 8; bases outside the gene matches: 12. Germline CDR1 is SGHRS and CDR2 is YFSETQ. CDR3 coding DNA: TGCGCCAGCAGCCCGTTAGGGGGCCAGGTCTATGAGCAGTTCTTC. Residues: CASSPLGGQVYEQFF.

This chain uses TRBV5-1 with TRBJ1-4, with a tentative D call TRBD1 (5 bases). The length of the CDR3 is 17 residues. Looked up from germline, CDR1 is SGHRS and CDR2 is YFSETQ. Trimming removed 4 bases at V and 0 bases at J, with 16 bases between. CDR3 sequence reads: CASSLFQGSATNEKLFF. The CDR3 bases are TGCGCCAGCAGCCTCTTCCAGGGATCAGCAACTAATGAAAAACTGTTTTTT. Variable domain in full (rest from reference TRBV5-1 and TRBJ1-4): KAGVTQTPRYLIKTRGQQVTLSCSPISGHRSVSWYQQTPGQGLQFLFEYFSETQRNKGNFPGRFSGRQFSNSRSEMNVSTLELGDSALYLCASSLFQGSATNEKLFFGSGTQLSVL.

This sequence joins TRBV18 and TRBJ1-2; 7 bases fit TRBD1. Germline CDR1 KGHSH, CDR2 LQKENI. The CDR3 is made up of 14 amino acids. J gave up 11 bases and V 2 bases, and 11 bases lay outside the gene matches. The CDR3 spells CASSPTGDPMGYTF. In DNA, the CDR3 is TGTGCCAGCTCACCAACAGGGGACCCCATGGGTTACACCTTC.

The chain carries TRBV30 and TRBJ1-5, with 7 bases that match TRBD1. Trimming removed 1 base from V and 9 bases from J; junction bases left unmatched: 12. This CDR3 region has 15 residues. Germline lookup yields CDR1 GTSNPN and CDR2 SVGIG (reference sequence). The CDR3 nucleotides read TGTGCCTGGAGTGCCTGGACAGGAAAAGAGAGGCCCCAGCATTTT. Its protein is CAWSAWTGKERPQHF.

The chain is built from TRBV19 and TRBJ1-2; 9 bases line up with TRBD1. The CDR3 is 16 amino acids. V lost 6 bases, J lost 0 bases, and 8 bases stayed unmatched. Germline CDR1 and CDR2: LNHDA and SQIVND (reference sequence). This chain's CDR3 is CASSKTGTGSNYGYTF. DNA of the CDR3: TGTGCCAGTAGCAAGACCGGGACAGGGTCTAACTATGGCTACACCTTC.

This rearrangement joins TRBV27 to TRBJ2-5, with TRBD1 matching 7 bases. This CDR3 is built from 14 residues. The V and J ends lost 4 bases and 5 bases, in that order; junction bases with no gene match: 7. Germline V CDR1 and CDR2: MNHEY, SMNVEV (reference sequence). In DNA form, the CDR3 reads TGTGCCAGCAGTTCCCACAGGGGCGAGGAGACCCAGTACTTC. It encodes CASSSHRGEETQYF.

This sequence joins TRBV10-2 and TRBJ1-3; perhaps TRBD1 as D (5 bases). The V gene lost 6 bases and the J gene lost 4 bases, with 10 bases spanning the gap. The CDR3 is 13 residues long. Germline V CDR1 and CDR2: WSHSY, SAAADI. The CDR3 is CASRGLRGNTIYF. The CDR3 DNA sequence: TGCGCCAGCAGGGGGCTACGAGGAAACACCATATATTTT.

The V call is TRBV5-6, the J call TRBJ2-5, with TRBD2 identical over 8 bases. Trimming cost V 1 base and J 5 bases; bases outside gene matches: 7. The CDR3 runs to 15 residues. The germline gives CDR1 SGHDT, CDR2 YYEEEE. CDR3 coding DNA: TGTGCCAGCAGCTTGTATCGGGGGGGCCGGGAGACCCAGTACTTC. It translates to CASSLYRGGRETQYF.

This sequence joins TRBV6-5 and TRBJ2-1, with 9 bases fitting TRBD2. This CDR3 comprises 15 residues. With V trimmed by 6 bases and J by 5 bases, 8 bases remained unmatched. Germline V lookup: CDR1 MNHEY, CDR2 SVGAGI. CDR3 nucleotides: TGTGCCAGCAGCGGCTGGCGGGAGGGAGACAATGAGCAGTTCTTC. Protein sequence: CASSGWREGDNEQFF.

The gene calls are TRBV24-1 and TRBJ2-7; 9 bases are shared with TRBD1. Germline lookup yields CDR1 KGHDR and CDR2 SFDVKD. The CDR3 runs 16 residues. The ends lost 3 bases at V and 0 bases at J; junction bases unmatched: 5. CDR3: CATSDTPGQGSYEQYF. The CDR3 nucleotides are TGTGCCACCAGTGATACACCGGGACAGGGCTCCTACGAGCAGTACTTC.

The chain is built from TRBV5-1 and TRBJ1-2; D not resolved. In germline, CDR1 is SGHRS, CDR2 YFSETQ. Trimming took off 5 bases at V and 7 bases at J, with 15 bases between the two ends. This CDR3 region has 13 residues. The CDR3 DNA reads TGCGCCAGCAGGTTCCAATCGAGATCTGGCTACACCTTC. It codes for CASRFQSRSGYTF. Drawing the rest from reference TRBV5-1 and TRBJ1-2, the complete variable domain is KAGVTQTPRYLIKTRGQQVTLSCSPISGHRSVSWYQQTPGQGLQFLFEYFSETQRNKGNFPGRFSGRQFSNSRSEMNVSTLELGDSALYLCASRFQSRSGYTFGSGTRLTVV.